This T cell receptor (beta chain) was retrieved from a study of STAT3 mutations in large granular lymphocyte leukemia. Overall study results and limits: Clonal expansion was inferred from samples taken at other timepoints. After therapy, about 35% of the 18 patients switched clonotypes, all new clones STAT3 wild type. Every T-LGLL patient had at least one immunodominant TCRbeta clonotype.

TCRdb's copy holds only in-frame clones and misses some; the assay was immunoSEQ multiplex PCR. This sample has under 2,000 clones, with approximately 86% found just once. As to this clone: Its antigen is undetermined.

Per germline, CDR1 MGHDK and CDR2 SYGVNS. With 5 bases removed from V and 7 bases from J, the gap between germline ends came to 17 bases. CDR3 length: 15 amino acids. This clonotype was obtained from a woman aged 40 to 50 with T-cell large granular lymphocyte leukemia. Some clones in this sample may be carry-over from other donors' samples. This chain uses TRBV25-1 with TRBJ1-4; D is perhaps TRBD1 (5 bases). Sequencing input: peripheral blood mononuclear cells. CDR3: CASSFGGGRSEKLFF. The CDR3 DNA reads TGTGCCAGCAGTTTCGGGGGGGGGAGAAGTGAAAAACTGTTTTTT.